One sample yielded the 28 T cell receptor beta chains listed below, sequenced in a study of T cells expressing NK-cell markers. From the 5' RACE reads, TCRdb lists one entry per CDR3 protein and no DNA. Seen in this sample are about 150,000 distinct CDR3 sequences; the ten most common clones hold 37%. Sequencing input: blood T cells: a sorted CD56 or NKG2C T cell subset, CD4+ or CD8+ T cells, or bulk PBMC T cells (not recorded which). These receptors all come from a woman aged 50 to 60 in good health.

The chain recombines TRBV14 with TRBJ2-5. The CDR3 has 13 residues. The germline gives CDR1 SGHDN, CDR2 FVKESK. The chain's CDR3 is CASSQFLKETQYF.

This rearrangement joins TRBV12-3 or TRBV12-4 to TRBJ2-7; the D gene TCRdb calls, TRBD1, cannot be checked with no DNA. CDR3 length: 15 residues. The chain's CDR3 is CASSYSRDREYEQYF.

V gene TRBV2 combines with J gene TRBJ1-1; the TCRdb D gene call, TRBD1, has no DNA to confirm it. This CDR3 is 18 amino acids long. Germline CDR1 is SNHLY and CDR2 is FYNNEI. This chain's CDR3 is CASSHHRTGGRENTEAFF.

J is TRBJ2-1 and V is TRBV15; TCRdb calls TRBD1, which cannot be checked without DNA. CDR1 is LNHNV and CDR2 is YYDKDF in the germline V gene (reference sequence). The CDR3 sequence is 20 residues long. CDR3 region: CATSRSSGTGSLSSYNEQFF.

This chain's CDR3 is CASSLGWTGWGFGYTF. This sequence joins TRBV12-3 or TRBV12-4 and TRBJ1-2; TCRdb lists TRBD1, though no DNA is available to test this call. The CDR3 is 16 residues long.

The rearrangement links TRBV11-2 to TRBJ2-7. Germline-derived CDR1 and CDR2 are SGHAT and FQNNGV. The CDR3 has 12 residues. This CDR3 is CASSLATYEQYF. The full variable domain, with the rest looked up from reference TRBV11-2 and TRBJ2-7, is EAGVAQSPRYKIIEKRQSVAFWCNPISGHATLYWYQQILGQGPKLLIQFQNNGVVDDSQLPKDRFSAERLKGVDSTLKIQPAKLEDSAVYLCASSLATYEQYFGPGTRLTVT.

This chain links TRBV27 with TRBJ2-7. The CDR3 has 14 residues. Germline CDR1 MNHEY, CDR2 SMNVEV (reference sequence). CDR3 sequence reads: CASSLGVRVYEQYF.

The rearrangement uses TRBV10-3 and TRBJ2-5; TCRdb returns TRBD1, unconfirmable since there is no DNA. Germline V gives CDR1 ENHRY, CDR2 SYGVKD. This CDR3 comprises 15 residues. The chain's CDR3 is CAISDGAAGAETQYF.

The V and J genes are TRBV4-1 and TRBJ1-5; TCRdb calls TRBD1, which cannot be checked without DNA. Per germline, CDR1 MGHRA and CDR2 YSYEKL. CDR3 length: 15 amino acids. CDR3 loop: CASSPPRTGVQPQHF.

The chain is built from TRBV12-3 or TRBV12-4 and TRBJ2-5; TCRdb outputs TRBD2, but without DNA this stays unchecked. CDR3 size: 15 residues. The CDR3: CASSPPGLAGETQYF.

The chain couples TRBV10-3 to TRBJ1-1; TCRdb's assignment of TRBD1 cannot be checked, as there is no DNA. The CDR3 totals 12 residues. CDR1 is ENHRY, CDR2 SYGVKD, per germline. The CDR3: CAIRTRDTEAFF.

This rearrangement joins TRBV10-3 to TRBJ2-1; TCRdb picks TRBD1, but there is no DNA to check that call. The CDR3 extends over 15 amino acids. Germline CDR1 is ENHRY and CDR2 is SYGVKD. Here the CDR3 reads CAISPGTLEYNEQFF.

The chain uses TRBV7-2 and TRBJ2-1; TCRdb outputs TRBD2, but without DNA this stays unchecked. The CDR3 sequence is 15 residues long. Germline loops: CDR1 SGHTA, CDR2 FQGNSA. This CDR3 is CASSLIPSGYNEQFF.

The chain recombines TRBV9 with TRBJ2-7; checking the TCRdb D call of TRBD1 is not possible without DNA. The CDR3 runs 15 residues. Per germline, CDR1 SGDLS and CDR2 YYNGEE. CDR3 amino acids: CASTQGPGSSYEQYF.

This sequence joins TRBV6-5 and TRBJ2-3; TCRdb gives TRBD1 as the D gene, but with no DNA this cannot be confirmed. Per germline, CDR1 MNHEY and CDR2 SVGAGI. The CDR3 consists of 16 residues. The CDR3 loop reads CASSSWTGAPTDTQYF.

The V call is TRBV25-1, the J call TRBJ2-7; TCRdb designates TRBD2, a call that cannot be tested without DNA. The germline CDR1 and CDR2 sequences are MGHDK and SYGVNS. The CDR3 contains 22 residues. The CDR3 loop is CASSESSGTGTSAIWASYEQYF.

The CDR3 loop reads CASSQERQGSMNTEAFF. The chain recombines TRBV4-1 with TRBJ1-1. CDR3 length: 17 amino acids. Germline V gives CDR1 MGHRA, CDR2 YSYEKL.

The CDR3 loop is CASSSIQGKVQPQHF. The chain is built from TRBV6-5 and TRBJ1-5; the D call of TRBD1 rests on TCRdb alone, since no DNA is present to check it. This CDR3 contains 15 residues. Per germline, CDR1 MNHEY and CDR2 SVGAGI.

The chain employs TRBV11-2 and TRBJ2-7; TCRdb selects TRBD2, and the lack of DNA leaves this call unchecked. Germline V gene data show CDR1 as SGHAT and CDR2 as FQNNGV. The CDR3 is made up of 17 amino acids. The CDR3 sequence is CASSSGVAGYSTYEQYF. Complete variable domain (other parts from reference TRBV11-2 and TRBJ2-7): EAGVAQSPRYKIIEKRQSVAFWCNPISGHATLYWYQQILGQGPKLLIQFQNNGVVDDSQLPKDRFSAERLKGVDSTLKIQPAKLEDSAVYLCASSSGVAGYSTYEQYFGPGTRLTVT.

The genes are TRBV7-8 and TRBJ2-1; there is no DNA to check the TCRdb D call of TRBD2. The CDR3 extends over 16 amino acids. Germline V lookup: CDR1 SGHVS, CDR2 FQNEAQ. CDR3 region: CASSFVLAGEDNEQFF. Filled out from reference TRBV7-8 and TRBJ2-1, the complete variable domain reads GAGVSQSPRYKVAKRGQDVALRCDPISGHVSLFWYQQALGQGPEFLTYFQNEAQLDKSGLPSDRFFAERPEGSVSTLKIQRTQQEDSAVYLCASSFVLAGEDNEQFFGPGTRLTVL.

The gene calls are TRBV20-1 and TRBJ2-5. CDR3 length: 15 amino acids. Germline V gene data show CDR1 as DFQATT and CDR2 as SNEGSKA (reference sequence). CDR3 amino acids: CSAREQSSDQETQYF.

The CDR3 here is CASSSDGTNGYTF. The chain combines TRBV5-1 with TRBJ1-2; TCRdb designates TRBD1, a call that cannot be tested without DNA. This CDR3 spans 13 amino acids. CDR1 is SGHRS and CDR2 is YFSETQ in the germline V gene.

The genes are TRBV9 and TRBJ1-4. From germline, CDR1 is SGDLS and CDR2 YYNGEE. The CDR3 has 12 residues. CDR3 amino acids: CASSLHGEKLFF.

V usage is TRBV19 and J usage is TRBJ2-5; TCRdb picks TRBD2, but there is no DNA to check that call. This CDR3 comprises 15 residues. The germline CDR1 and CDR2 sequences are LNHDA and SQIVND (reference sequence). CDR3 in amino acids: CASSISSGVGETQYF.

The chain recombines TRBV12-3 or TRBV12-4 with TRBJ2-3; absent DNA, TCRdb's TRBD1 call cannot be checked. The CDR3 spans 18 residues. The CDR3 reads CASSLLLRTIASTDTQYF.

The rearrangement links TRBV3-1 to TRBJ2-3; TCRdb's D call of TRBD2 is untestable without DNA. Germline values: CDR1 LGHDT, CDR2 YNNKEL (reference sequence). The CDR3 is made up of 15 amino acids. The CDR3 sequence is CASSRQAGGPDTQYF.

The CDR3 sequence: CASSLDPTVSSYNEQFF. The gene calls are TRBV11-2 and TRBJ2-1; TCRdb selects TRBD1, and the lack of DNA leaves this call unchecked. The CDR3 consists of 17 residues. Germline CDR1 SGHAT, CDR2 FQNNGV.

The chain carries TRBV4-1 and TRBJ2-1. CDR1 and CDR2 from the germline V gene are MGHRA and YSYEKL. This CDR3 is built from 14 residues. This CDR3 reads CASSFGVALNEQFF.